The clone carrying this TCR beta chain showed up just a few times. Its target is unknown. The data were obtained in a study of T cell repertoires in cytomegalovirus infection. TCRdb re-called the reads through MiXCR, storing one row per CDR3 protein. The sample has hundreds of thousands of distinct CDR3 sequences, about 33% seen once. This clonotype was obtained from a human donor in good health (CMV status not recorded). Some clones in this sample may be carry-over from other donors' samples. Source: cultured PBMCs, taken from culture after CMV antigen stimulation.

CDR3 in DNA: TGTGCCAGCAGCCCCCGGTTGGGGGACTCTGGGGCCAACGTCCTGACTTTC. This encodes CASSPRLGDSGANVLTF. V usage is TRBV7-9 and J usage is TRBJ2-6; D is possibly TRBD1 or TRBD2 (5 bases each). Germline V CDR1 and CDR2: SEHNR, FQNEAQ (reference sequence). CDR3 size: 17 residues. The V end lost 5 bases, the J end lost 0 bases, and 14 bases lay between the germline ends.